A selection of T cell receptor beta chains follows, all from one sample in a study of cytomegalovirus exposure and HLA in healthy donors. Assay used: immunoSEQ multiplex PCR; TCRdb lists only in-frame clones, some missing. Among 110,000 or so clones, more than 65% were seen once, and the ten largest hold under 4%. Input material: PBMCs. These receptors all stem from a man younger than 40 in good health and CMV-seronegative. CDR3s include the opening cysteine and the closing phenylalanine or tryptophan. The D gene is left open where the match is weak. The size entry is marked missing in some rows and otherwise reads once, few, many or a size class.

CDR3 protein: CASSSSGTGDTGELFF; CDR3 DNA: TGTGCCAGCAGCTCATCCGGGACAGGAGACACCGGGGAGCTGTTTTTT; J gene: TRBJ2-2; clone size: .; D gene: TRBD1; V gene: TRBV7-9
CDR3 protein: CASSPPNQGLSGTEAFF; CDR3 DNA: TGTGCCAGCTCACCACCAAACCAGGGTCTCAGTGGGACTGAAGCTTTCTTT; J gene: TRBJ1-1; clone size: few; D gene: .; V gene: TRBV18
CDR3 protein: CASSEEGEALAKNIQYF; CDR3 DNA: TGTGCCAGCAGTGAAGAGGGGGAAGCTTTAGCCAAAAACATTCAGTACTTC; J gene: TRBJ2-4; clone size: .; D gene: .; V gene: TRBV2
CDR3 protein: CASSLMSGGYEQYF; CDR3 DNA: TGTGCCAGCAGCCTTATGTCAGGTGGCTACGAGCAGTACTTC; J gene: TRBJ2-7; clone size: .; D gene: .; V gene: TRBV6-5
CDR3 protein: CASSELPPGGLNEKLFF; CDR3 DNA: TGTGCCAGCAGTGAACTGCCCCCTGGAGGGCTAAATGAAAAACTGTTTTTT; J gene: TRBJ1-4; clone size: .; D gene: .; V gene: TRBV25-1
CDR3 protein: CASGLAGFNEQFF; CDR3 DNA: TGTGCCAGCGGGCTAGCGGGGTTCAATGAGCAGTTCTTC; J gene: TRBJ2-1; clone size: .; D gene: TRBD2; V gene: TRBV18
CDR3 protein: CASSPPPGRNTEAFF; CDR3 DNA: TGTGCCAGCTCACCACCTCCGGGAAGGAACACTGAAGCTTTCTTT; J gene: TRBJ1-1; clone size: .; D gene: .; V gene: TRBV18
CDR3 protein: CASSARPGISYNEQFF; CDR3 DNA: TGTGCCAGCAGCGCACGGCCGGGGATCTCCTACAATGAGCAGTTCTTC; J gene: TRBJ2-1; clone size: .; D gene: .; V gene: TRBV2
CDR3 protein: CASSYIQGGNGYTF; CDR3 DNA: TGCGCCAGCAGCTACATACAGGGGGGGAATGGCTACACCTTC; J gene: TRBJ1-2; clone size: once; D gene: TRBD1; V gene: TRBV4-3
CDR3 protein: CASSPQNRAQSEKLFF; CDR3 DNA: TGCGCCAGCAGCCCGCAGAACAGAGCCCAGAGTGAAAAACTGTTTTTT; J gene: TRBJ1-4; clone size: .; D gene: .; V gene: TRBV4-3
CDR3 protein: CASSLTTGAGYTF; CDR3 DNA: TGTGCCAGCAGCTTGACAACAGGGGCTGGCTACACCTTC; J gene: TRBJ1-2; clone size: .; D gene: TRBD1; V gene: TRBV5-4
CDR3 protein: CASSSPARGSGNTIYF; CDR3 DNA: TGTGCCAGCAGCTCCCCGGCCAGGGGCTCTGGAAACACCATATATTTT; J gene: TRBJ1-3; clone size: .; D gene: .; V gene: TRBV7-2
CDR3 protein: CASSEGANEQFF; CDR3 DNA: TGTGCCAGCAGTGAAGGAGCCAATGAGCAGTTCTTC; J gene: TRBJ2-1; clone size: .; D gene: .; V gene: TRBV6-1
CDR3 protein: CASSQYRALATEAFF; CDR3 DNA: TGTGCCAGCAGTCAATACAGGGCTCTAGCCACTGAAGCTTTCTTT; J gene: TRBJ1-1; clone size: .; D gene: .; V gene: TRBV28
CDR3 protein: CSVETSVAYNEQFF; CDR3 DNA: TGCAGCGTTGAAACTAGCGTAGCCTACAATGAGCAGTTCTTC; J gene: TRBJ2-1; clone size: .; D gene: TRBD2; V gene: TRBV29-1
CDR3 protein: CASSLGGQGFYDGYTF; CDR3 DNA: TGTGCCAGCAGCTTAGGGGGACAGGGTTTCTACGATGGCTACACCTTC; J gene: TRBJ1-2; clone size: .; D gene: TRBD1; V gene: TRBV7-2
CDR3 protein: CASSYGQGWDNTEAFF; CDR3 DNA: TGTGCCAGCAGCTACGGACAGGGCTGGGATAACACTGAAGCTTTCTTT; J gene: TRBJ1-1; clone size: .; D gene: TRBD1; V gene: TRBV5-6
CDR3 protein: CASRTGQPQHF; CDR3 DNA: TGTGCCAGCAGGACAGGTCAGCCCCAGCATTTT; J gene: TRBJ1-5; clone size: once; D gene: .; V gene: TRBV28
CDR3 protein: CASSLRLYGYTF; CDR3 DNA: TGTGCCAGCTCTCTACGGTTATATGGCTACACCTTC; J gene: TRBJ1-2; clone size: .; D gene: .; V gene: TRBV28
CDR3 protein: CASKKRGINTDTQYF; CDR3 DNA: TGCGCCAGCAAGAAGCGGGGGATAAACACAGATACGCAGTATTTT; J gene: TRBJ2-3; clone size: .; D gene: TRBD2; V gene: TRBV4-1
CDR3 protein: CASSFTSGNNNEQFF; CDR3 DNA: TGCGCCAGCAGCTTTACTAGCGGGAATAACAATGAGCAGTTCTTC; J gene: TRBJ2-1; clone size: .; D gene: TRBD2; V gene: TRBV5-1
CDR3 protein: CASSDTGEEVGTQYF; CDR3 DNA: TGTGCCAGCAGTGATACAGGGGAGGAGGTTGGGACCCAGTACTTC; J gene: TRBJ2-5; clone size: .; D gene: .; V gene: TRBV6-1
CDR3 protein: CASSQRLAPDTQYF; CDR3 DNA: TGTGCCAGCAGCCAACGACTAGCCCCAGATACGCAGTATTTT; J gene: TRBJ2-3; clone size: few; D gene: TRBD2; V gene: TRBV16
CDR3 protein: CASSRWQGANTGELFF; CDR3 DNA: TGCGCCAGCAGCCGGTGGCAGGGGGCGAACACCGGGGAGCTGTTTTTT; J gene: TRBJ2-2; clone size: .; D gene: TRBD1; V gene: TRBV5-1
CDR3 protein: CASSQRQGTNQPQHF; CDR3 DNA: TGTGCCAGCAGCCAGCGGCAGGGCACGAATCAGCCCCAGCATTTT; J gene: TRBJ1-5; clone size: .; D gene: .; V gene: TRBV4-2
CDR3 protein: CASSEEWSYEQYF; CDR3 DNA: TGTGCCAGCAGCGAAGAGTGGTCCTACGAGCAGTACTTC; J gene: TRBJ2-7; clone size: few; D gene: .; V gene: TRBV7-8
CDR3 protein: CASSRGGSNEQFF; CDR3 DNA: TGCGCCAGCAGCCGGGGGGGTTCTAATGAGCAGTTCTTC; J gene: TRBJ2-1; clone size: .; D gene: TRBD2; V gene: TRBV5-1
CDR3 protein: CASSLAYTSDPLDTQYF; CDR3 DNA: TGCGCCAGCAGCTTGGCCTATACTAGCGACCCCTTGGATACGCAGTATTTT; J gene: TRBJ2-3; clone size: .; D gene: TRBD2; V gene: TRBV5-1
CDR3 protein: CASSPSGGIAKNIQYF; CDR3 DNA: TGTGCCAGCAGCCCCTCGGGTGGAATAGCCAAAAACATTCAGTACTTC; J gene: TRBJ2-4; clone size: .; D gene: .; V gene: TRBV7-3
CDR3 protein: CASSSLTGERETQYF; CDR3 DNA: TGTGCCAGCAGCTCTCTAACAGGGGAGAGGGAGACCCAGTACTTC; J gene: TRBJ2-5; clone size: .; D gene: TRBD1; V gene: TRBV5-6
CDR3 protein: CAGSRGLLARTGELFF; CDR3 DNA: TGTGCCGGCAGTCGAGGACTGTTGGCGAGGACCGGGGAGCTGTTTTTT; J gene: TRBJ2-2; clone size: once; D gene: .; V gene: TRBV11-1
CDR3 protein: CASSFELAGGVEQFF; CDR3 DNA: TGTGCCAGCAGCTTCGAACTAGCGGGAGGGGTTGAGCAGTTCTTC; J gene: TRBJ2-1; clone size: few; D gene: TRBD2; V gene: TRBV7-2
CDR3 protein: CASSTHREQFF; CDR3 DNA: TGCGCCAGCAGCACTCACCGGGAGCAGTTCTTC; J gene: TRBJ2-1; clone size: once; D gene: .; V gene: TRBV5-1
CDR3 protein: CASSESLGTQYF; CDR3 DNA: TGTGCCAGCAGTGAAAGCCTAGGAACCCAGTACTTC; J gene: TRBJ2-5; clone size: few; D gene: .; V gene: TRBV6-1
CDR3 protein: CASSLRGGDSSYNEQFF; CDR3 DNA: TGCGCCAGCAGCTTGCGCGGCGGAGATAGCTCCTACAATGAGCAGTTCTTC; J gene: TRBJ2-1; clone size: .; D gene: .; V gene: TRBV5-1
CDR3 protein: CASSTGVEGYTF; CDR3 DNA: TGTGCCAGCAGTACAGGGGTGGAGGGCTACACCTTC; J gene: TRBJ1-2; clone size: .; D gene: TRBD1; V gene: TRBV6-5
CDR3 protein: CASSLVRSGNGELFF; CDR3 DNA: TGTGCCAGCAGCTTGGTCAGGTCGGGGAACGGGGAGCTGTTTTTT; J gene: TRBJ2-2; clone size: .; D gene: .; V gene: TRBV7-3
CDR3 protein: CASSQDELGEGLAGYNEQFF; CDR3 DNA: TGTGCCAGCAGCCAAGATGAATTGGGGGAGGGACTAGCGGGCTACAATGAGCAGTTCTTC; J gene: TRBJ2-1; clone size: .; D gene: TRBD2; V gene: TRBV14
CDR3 protein: CSVGGLARLQDTQYF; CDR3 DNA: TGCAGCGTTGGGGGACTAGCGCGCCTGCAAGATACGCAGTATTTT; J gene: TRBJ2-3; clone size: .; D gene: TRBD2; V gene: TRBV29-1
CDR3 protein: CASSYSPDSVGLFF; CDR3 DNA: TGTGCCAGCAGTTATAGTCCGGACTCAGTAGGCCTGTTCTTC; J gene: TRBJ2-1; clone size: .; D gene: .; V gene: TRBV7-2
CDR3 protein: CATSRDPDRLYGYTF; CDR3 DNA: TGTGCCACCAGCAGAGATCCCGACAGGCTATATGGCTACACCTTC; J gene: TRBJ1-2; clone size: few; D gene: .; V gene: TRBV15
CDR3 protein: CSPRTGLTFYEQYF; CDR3 DNA: TGCAGCCCCCGGACAGGATTGACTTTCTACGAGCAGTACTTC; J gene: TRBJ2-7; clone size: .; D gene: TRBD1; V gene: TRBV29-1
CDR3 protein: CSVDTTRGRGNTDTQYF; CDR3 DNA: TGCAGCGTTGATACCACTAGGGGCAGGGGGAACACAGATACGCAGTATTTT; J gene: TRBJ2-3; clone size: few; D gene: TRBD1; V gene: TRBV29-1
CDR3 protein: CAAGTGVETQYF; CDR3 DNA: TGTGCCGCCGGGACAGGGGTAGAGACCCAGTACTTC; J gene: TRBJ2-5; clone size: .; D gene: TRBD1; V gene: TRBV27
CDR3 protein: CASSPQGASYEQYF; CDR3 DNA: TGTGCCAGCAGCCCACAGGGGGCCTCCTACGAGCAGTACTTC; J gene: TRBJ2-7; clone size: .; D gene: TRBD1; V gene: TRBV5-5
CDR3 protein: CASSSPRNIQYF; CDR3 DNA: TGTGCCAGCAGCTCACCTCGGAACATTCAGTACTTC; J gene: TRBJ2-4; clone size: .; D gene: .; V gene: TRBV11-3
CDR3 protein: CASSAGQWGDGYTF; CDR3 DNA: TGTGCCAGCAGCGCGGGACAGTGGGGTGATGGCTACACCTTC; J gene: TRBJ1-2; clone size: few; D gene: TRBD1; V gene: TRBV7-9
CDR3 protein: CASSSPGLLPSTDTQYF; CDR3 DNA: TGTGCCAGCAGCTCGCCGGGACTATTACCAAGCACAGATACGCAGTATTTT; J gene: TRBJ2-3; clone size: .; D gene: TRBD2; V gene: TRBV5-4
CDR3 protein: CASAHRAGVGTDTQYF; CDR3 DNA: TGTGCCAGCGCTCATAGGGCGGGAGTCGGAACAGATACGCAGTATTTT; J gene: TRBJ2-3; clone size: .; D gene: TRBD2; V gene: TRBV19